This entry features one TCR beta chain sequence. Antigen unknown. This CDR3 is 15 amino acids long. Germline CDR1 reads MDHEN; CDR2 reads SYDVKM. V shed 7 bases and J 0 bases; nucleotides not matched to a gene: 5. The method was immunoSEQ multiplex PCR; TCRdb's version includes in-frame clones alone and lacks a portion of them. The sample holds more than 9,000 clones, roughly 82% seen once. The data originate from a study of immune evolution from preneoplasia to lung adenocarcinoma. Study results and caveats: Normal lung had highest clonality; later lesions appeared denser, more diverse.

This clonotype originated in a person aged 65-85 years with lung adenocarcinoma. The source material was FFPE minimally invasive lung adenocarcinoma tissue. The gene calls are TRBV28 and TRBJ1-1; 10 bases agree with TRBD1. CDR3 nucleotide sequence: TGTGCCAGCAAAGGGACAGGGGACATGAACACTGAAGCTTTCTTT. It is translated as CASKGTGDMNTEAFF.